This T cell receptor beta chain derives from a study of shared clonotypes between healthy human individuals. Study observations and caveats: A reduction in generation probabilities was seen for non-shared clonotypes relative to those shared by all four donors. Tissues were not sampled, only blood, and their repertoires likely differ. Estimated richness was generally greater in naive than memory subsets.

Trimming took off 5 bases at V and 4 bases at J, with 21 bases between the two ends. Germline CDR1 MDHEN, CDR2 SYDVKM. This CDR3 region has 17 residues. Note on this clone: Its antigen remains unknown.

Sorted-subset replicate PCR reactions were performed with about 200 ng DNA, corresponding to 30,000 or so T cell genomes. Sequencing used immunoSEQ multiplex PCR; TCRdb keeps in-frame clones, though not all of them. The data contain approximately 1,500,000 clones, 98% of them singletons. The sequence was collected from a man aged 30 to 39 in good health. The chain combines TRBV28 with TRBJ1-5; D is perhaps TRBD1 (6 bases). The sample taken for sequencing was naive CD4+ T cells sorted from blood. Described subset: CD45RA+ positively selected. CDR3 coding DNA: TGTGCCAGCAGTCTCTCGCGGTGGGGGACACGGAATCAGCCCCAGCATTTT. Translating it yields CASSLSRWGTRNQPQHF.